By sample fraction, the clone carrying this TCR beta chain is large. The antigen is unknown. The source of the sample is a study of spatial heterogeneity in lung cancer. Study results and caveats: Mutation counts in tumors were tracked by counts of expanded intratumoral alpha and beta TCRs.

TCRdb reprocessed the 5' RACE reads via MiXCR and lists one record per CDR3 protein. The table records approximately 11,000 distinct CDR3 sequences, roughly 5% of them present only once. Time point reported: sample taken at primary tumor resection. The germline V gene encodes CDR1 LGHNT and CDR2 FRNRAP. The ends lost 5 bases at V and 0 bases at J; junction bases unmatched: 8. The length of the CDR3 is 16 residues. Sequenced here: lung tumor tissue, sampled at surgery. The receptor comes from a male donor with early-stage non-small cell lung cancer. The V call is TRBV12-5, the J call TRBJ1-1, with 8 bases matching TRBD1. The DNA of the CDR3 is TGTGCTAGTGGTCCAGGACAGGGTCGCATGAACACTGAAGCTTTCTTT. Residues: CASGPGQGRMNTEAFF.